Listed here is a single T cell receptor (beta chain). Its antigen is undetermined. The data belong to a study of post-analysis software for immune sequencing data. Study summary: The disease courses covered relapsing-remitting, secondary progressive and progressive-relapsing multiple sclerosis. General observations from the study: For normalized Chao1 diversity, multiple sclerosis patients scored significantly lower than controls did. Four or five TRBV segments were more frequent in patients than controls; TRBV5-6, TRBV5-1 and TRBV20-1 belonged to this group.

V was pared by 4 bases and J by 6 bases, with 8 bases of the junction left unmatched. Germline V gene data show CDR1 as SEHNR and CDR2 as FQNEAQ (reference sequence). The CDR3 has 16 amino acids. cDNA libraries for TCR beta contained unique molecular identifiers. Roughly 450,000 cDNA molecules came from around 1 to 9.1 million T cells. In TCRdb, the PCR reads were re-called with MiXCR into one record per CDR3 protein. This sample has a few hundred thousand distinct CDR3 sequences, with 45% found just once. The genes are TRBV7-9 and TRBJ2-1; TRBD2 matches at 11 bases. Material: blood. The TCR originated in a girl under 18 with multiple sclerosis. DNA for the CDR3: TGTGCCAGCAGCTCCTTAGCGGGAGGGCCCCTCAATGAGCAGTTCTTC. It yields the protein CASSSLAGGPLNEQFF.